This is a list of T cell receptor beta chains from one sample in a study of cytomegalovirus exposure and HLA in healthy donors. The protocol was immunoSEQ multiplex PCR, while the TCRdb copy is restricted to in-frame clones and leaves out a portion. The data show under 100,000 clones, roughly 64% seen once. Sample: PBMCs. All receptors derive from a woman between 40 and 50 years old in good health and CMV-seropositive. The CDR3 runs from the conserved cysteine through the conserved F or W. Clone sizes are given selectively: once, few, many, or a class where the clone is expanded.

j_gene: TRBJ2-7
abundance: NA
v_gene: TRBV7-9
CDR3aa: CATGGGATYEQYF

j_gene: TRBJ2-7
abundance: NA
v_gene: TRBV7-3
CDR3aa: CASSPARGYEQYF

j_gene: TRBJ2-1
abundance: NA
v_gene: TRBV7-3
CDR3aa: CASSALAGGRNEQFF

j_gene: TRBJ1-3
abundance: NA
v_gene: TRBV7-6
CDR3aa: CASRNPRGSGNTIYF

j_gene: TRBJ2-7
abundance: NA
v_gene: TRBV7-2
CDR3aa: CASRRLAGYEQYF

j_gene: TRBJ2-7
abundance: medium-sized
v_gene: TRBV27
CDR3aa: CASSLGEPGLAGQTYEQYF

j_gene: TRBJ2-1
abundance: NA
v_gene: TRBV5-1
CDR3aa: CASSLEQFNEQFF

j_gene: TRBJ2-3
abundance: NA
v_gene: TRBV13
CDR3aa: CASSLGLAGKGGTQYF

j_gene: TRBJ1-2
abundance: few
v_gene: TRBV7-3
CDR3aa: CASSSQTSGGGYTF

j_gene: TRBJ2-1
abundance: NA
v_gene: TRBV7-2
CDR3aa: CASSLAGQGFYNEQFF

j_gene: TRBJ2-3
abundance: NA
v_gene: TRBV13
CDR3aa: CASSLGLSGSGGTQYF

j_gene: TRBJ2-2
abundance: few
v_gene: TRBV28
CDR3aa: CASSPPGLAPPNTGELFF

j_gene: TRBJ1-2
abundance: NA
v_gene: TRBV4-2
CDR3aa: CASSQLIQRANYGYTF

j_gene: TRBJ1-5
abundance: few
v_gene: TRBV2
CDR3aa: CASSEGGQYYQPQHF

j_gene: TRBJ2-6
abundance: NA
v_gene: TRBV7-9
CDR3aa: CASSLDPGGANVLTF

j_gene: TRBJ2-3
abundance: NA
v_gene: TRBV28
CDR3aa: CASSSLRTSTDTQYF

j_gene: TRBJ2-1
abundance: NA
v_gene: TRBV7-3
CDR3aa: CASSATSGTHEQFF

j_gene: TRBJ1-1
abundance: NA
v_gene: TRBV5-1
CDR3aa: CASSYGQGEAFF

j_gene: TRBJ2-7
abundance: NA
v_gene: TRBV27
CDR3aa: CASSLNSREQYF

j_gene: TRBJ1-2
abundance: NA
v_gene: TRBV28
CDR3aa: CASKVGQYGYTF

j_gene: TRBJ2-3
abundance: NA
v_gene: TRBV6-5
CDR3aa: CASSYSQRETDTQYF

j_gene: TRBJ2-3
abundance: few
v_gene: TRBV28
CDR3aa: CASSLPSGLTDTQYF

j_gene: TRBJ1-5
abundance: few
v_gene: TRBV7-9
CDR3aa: CASSSQTGPEHF